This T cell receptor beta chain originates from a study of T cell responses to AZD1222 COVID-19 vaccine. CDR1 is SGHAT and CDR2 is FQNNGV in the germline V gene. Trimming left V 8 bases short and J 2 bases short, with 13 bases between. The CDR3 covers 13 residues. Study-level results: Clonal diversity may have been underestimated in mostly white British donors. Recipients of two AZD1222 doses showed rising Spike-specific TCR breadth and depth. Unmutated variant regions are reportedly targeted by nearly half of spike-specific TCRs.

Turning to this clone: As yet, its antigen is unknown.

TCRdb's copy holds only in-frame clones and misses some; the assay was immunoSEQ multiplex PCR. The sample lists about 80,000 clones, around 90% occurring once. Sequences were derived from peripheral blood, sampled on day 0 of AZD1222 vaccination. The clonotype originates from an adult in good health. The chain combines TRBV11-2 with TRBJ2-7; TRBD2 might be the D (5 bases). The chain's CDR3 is CASAKAEAYEQYF. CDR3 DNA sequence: TGTGCCAGCGCTAAGGCGGAGGCCTACGAGCAGTACTTC.